Below, one T cell receptor (beta chain) is given with its context. The sample comes from a study of PD-L1 blockade in urothelial cancer. Sequencing was performed with immunoSEQ multiplex PCR; in TCRdb, only in-frame clones are kept and a portion is missing. The data contain some 65,000 clones, around 81% of them singletons. CDR3 length equals 16 residues. V shed 0 bases and J shed 2 bases, with 12 bases lying between them. Per germline, CDR1 LNHNV and CDR2 YYDKDF (reference sequence). Time point given: pretreatment peripheral blood. The receptor was isolated from a man aged 70-80 years with urothelial cancer. The J gene is TRBJ2-3, the V gene TRBV15; D possibly corresponds to TRBD1 (5 bases). The sequencing used PBMCs, collected around atezolizumab (anti-PD-L1) treatment. The CDR3 DNA reads as TGTGCCACCAGCAGAGATCGACAGACAACCACAGATACGCAGTATTTT. It specifies CATSRDRQTTTDTQYF.